A single sample is the source of the 14 T cell receptor beta chains below, sequenced in a study of molecular identifiers for immune sequencing clone quantification. TCRdb recomputed calls from the PCR reads with MiXCR, one row per CDR3 protein. The sample has roughly 320,000 distinct CDR3 sequences, about 23% seen once. Source material: naive CD8+ T cells from blood, with Jurkat cell RNA spiked in. Subset noted: FACS-sorted CD8+CD4-CCR7+CD45RA+ naive T cells. These TCRs come from a human donor in good health. Some libraries in this study had Jurkat cell RNA spiked in.

J is TRBJ2-5 and V is TRBV29-1, with a weak D call TRBD1 (5 bases). The CDR3 has 13 residues. The V gene's germline CDR1 is SQVTM and CDR2 ANQGSEA. Trimming removed 4 bases from V and 6 bases from J, with 15 bases in between. DNA for the CDR3: TGCAGCGTTGTCCAGGGCCAACAGAAGACCCAGTACTTC. Translation gives CSVVQGQQKTQYF.

This rearrangement joins TRBV7-6 to TRBJ2-5; D might be TRBD1 or TRBD2, each matching 5 bases. CDR1 is SGHVS and CDR2 is FNYEAQ in the germline V gene. V dropped 7 bases and J dropped 5 bases, with 11 bases sitting between them. The CDR3 is made up of 12 amino acids. Written as DNA, the CDR3 is TGTGCCAGCACGGGGCCAGGGGAGACCCAGTACTTC. Protein sequence: CASTGPGETQYF.

This clonotype appeared many times. The genes are TRBV30 and TRBJ2-3; D gene ambiguous. V was trimmed by 5 bases and J by 1 base, leaving 4 bases between them. Germline CDR1 is GTSNPN and CDR2 is SVGIG (reference sequence). The CDR3 covers 11 residues. In DNA, the CDR3 is TGTGCCTGGGCGGGCACAGATACGCAGTATTTT. Translation gives CAWAGTDTQYF.

The V gene is TRBV3-1, the J gene TRBJ1-5; D gene ambiguous. V dropped 1 base and J dropped 0 bases, with 10 bases sitting between them. Germline CDR1 LGHDT, CDR2 YNNKEL (reference sequence). The CDR3 loop spans 16 amino acids. DNA of the CDR3: TGTGCCAGCAGCCAAGCCGGCGACTATAGCAATCAGCCCCAGCATTTT. Residues: CASSQAGDYSNQPQHF.

This clonotype was counted between two and nine times. V is TRBV19 and J is TRBJ2-7; the match to TRBD1 covers 7 bases. The CDR3 extends over 14 amino acids. Germline V lookup: CDR1 LNHDA, CDR2 SQIVND (reference sequence). Trimming removed 5 bases from V and 3 bases from J; junction bases left unmatched: 7. In nucleotides, the CDR3 is TGTGCCAGTAGTTTTGGGCAGGGGGTCTACGAGCAGTACTTC. Protein sequence: CASSFGQGVYEQYF.

This clonotype has only a few counts. The chain links TRBV5-4 to TRBJ2-1; D unclear. The CDR3 spans 17 residues. The germline gives CDR1 SGHNT, CDR2 YYREEE (reference sequence). The V end was cut by 4 bases, the J end by 4 bases, with 21 bases between. Here the CDR3 DNA reads TGTGCCAGCAGCGGGTATGGTCGGCAGGAGACTTACAATGAGCAGTTCTTC. Protein: CASSGYGRQETYNEQFF.

In regard to this clonotype: A junction end diverges from the germline sequence, so it may reflect a read error. V usage is TRBV30 and J usage is TRBJ1-6; a weak D match, TRBD1 (5 bases). CDR1 GTSNPN and CDR2 SVGIG come from the germline V gene (reference sequence). The CDR3 sequence is 17 residues long. The CDR3 loop is CAWSRLEGTSYISPLHF. The CDR3 nucleotides are TGTGCCTGGAGTCGATTGGAGGGGACCTCCTATATTTCACCCCTCCACTTT.

This clonotype came up a few times. The rearrangement uses TRBV5-3 and TRBJ2-4; TRBD1 might be the D (5 bases). TRBV5-3 qualifies as an ORF whose function is uncertain. The CDR3 extends over 11 amino acids. Trimming removed 8 bases from V and 14 bases from J, with 17 bases in between. CDR3 in amino acids: CASIQGPEKYF. In DNA form, the CDR3 reads TGTGCCAGCATCCAGGGCCCCGAGAAGTACTTC.

A word on this clonotype: This could be a read error, since a much larger clone is one nucleotide away. V and J are TRBV4-2 and TRBJ2-2, with 9 nucleotides matching TRBD1. This CDR3 region has 16 residues. The germline gives CDR1 LGHNA, CDR2 YNFKEQ. The CDR3 DNA reads TGTGCCAGCGGAGTCTACACAGGGGGCGACACCGGGGGGCTGTTTTTT. Translation: CASGVYTGGDTGGLFF.

With regard to this clonotype: A much bigger clone sits one base away, suggesting this may be a read error. The rearrangement joins TRBV9 to TRBJ2-3; no clear D gene. This CDR3 is 11 amino acids long. Germline V gene lookup returns CDR1 SGDLS and CDR2 YYNGEE. The CDR3 bases are TGTGCCAGCAGCGTAGCGGATACGCGGTATTTT. It is translated as CASSVADTRYF.

This clonotype was observed many times. This chain links TRBV20-1 with TRBJ2-3; D possibly corresponds to TRBD2 (5 bases). Germline assignment: CDR1 DFQATT and CDR2 SNEGSKA (reference sequence). V was clipped by 3 bases and J by 0 bases, with 7 bases between them. The CDR3 length is 13 residues. Here the CDR3 DNA reads TGCAGTGCTAGCGGGGAAAGCACAGATACGCAGTATTTT. This codes for CSASGESTDTQYF.

This clonotype was seen only a few times. This rearrangement joins TRBV6-1 to TRBJ2-2; 9 bases fit TRBD1. Germline V gene sequence: CDR1 MNHNS, CDR2 SASEGT. The CDR3 totals 17 residues. V gave up 2 bases and J gave up 5 bases; unmatched junction bases: 9. The CDR3 DNA reads TGTGCCAGCAGTGAAAGAGGGACAGGGAGTTGGACCGGGGAGCTGTTTTTT. Translated: CASSERGTGSWTGELFF.

At least ten counts were recorded for this clonotype. This chain joins TRBV28 and TRBJ2-2, with a weak D call TRBD2 (5 bases). Germline CDR1 reads MDHEN; CDR2 reads SYDVKM. The CDR3 consists of 13 residues. Trimming removed 8 bases at V and 3 bases at J, with 10 bases between. The CDR3 coding sequence is TGTGCCAGCGTGAAGGACTACACCGGGGAGCTGTTTTTT. Translation: CASVKDYTGELFF. The variable domain in full, completed from reference TRBV28 and TRBJ2-2, reads DVKVTQSSRYLVKRTGEKVFLECVQDMDHENMFWYRQDPGLGLRLIYFSYDVKMKEKGDIPEGYSVSREKKERFSLILESASTNQTSMYLCASVKDYTGELFFGEGSRLTVL.

This clonotype was seen many times. The V and J genes are TRBV9 and TRBJ2-4, with TRBD2 matching over 7 bases. Germline V gene data show CDR1 as SGDLS and CDR2 as YYNGEE. The CDR3 contains 15 residues. V shed 4 bases, J shed 7 bases, and the junction held 11 bases outside the gene matches. CDR3 residues: CASSKEGLSGNIQYF. The CDR3 DNA sequence: TGTGCCAGCAGCAAAGAGGGACTATCAGGGAACATTCAGTACTTC.